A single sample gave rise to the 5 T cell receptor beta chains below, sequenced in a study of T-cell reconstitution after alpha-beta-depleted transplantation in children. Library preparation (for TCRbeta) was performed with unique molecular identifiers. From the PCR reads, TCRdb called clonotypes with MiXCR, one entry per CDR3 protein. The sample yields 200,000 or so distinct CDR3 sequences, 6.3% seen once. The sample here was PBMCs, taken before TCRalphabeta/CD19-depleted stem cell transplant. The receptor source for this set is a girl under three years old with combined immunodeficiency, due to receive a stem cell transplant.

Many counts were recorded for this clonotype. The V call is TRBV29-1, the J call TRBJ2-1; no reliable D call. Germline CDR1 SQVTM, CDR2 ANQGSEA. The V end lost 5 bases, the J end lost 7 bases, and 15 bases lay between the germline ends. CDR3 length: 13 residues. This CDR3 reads CSVTRLGNNEQFF. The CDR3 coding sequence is TGCAGCGTTACGAGGCTAGGTAATAATGAGCAGTTCTTC.

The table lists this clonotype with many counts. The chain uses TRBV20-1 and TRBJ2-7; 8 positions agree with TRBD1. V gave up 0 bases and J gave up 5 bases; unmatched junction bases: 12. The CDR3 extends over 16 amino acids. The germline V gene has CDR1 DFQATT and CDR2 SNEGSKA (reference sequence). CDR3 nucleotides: TGCAGTGCTAGAGATCGTCTAGGACAGGGATTTGACGAGCAGTACTTC. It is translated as CSARDRLGQGFDEQYF.

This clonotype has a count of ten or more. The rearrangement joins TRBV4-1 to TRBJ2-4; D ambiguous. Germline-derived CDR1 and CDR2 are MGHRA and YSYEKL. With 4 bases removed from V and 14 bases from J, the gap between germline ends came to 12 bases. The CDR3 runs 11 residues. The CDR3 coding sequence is TGCGCCAGCAGCCGTGGGAACCAGGAGTACTTC. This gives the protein CASSRGNQEYF.

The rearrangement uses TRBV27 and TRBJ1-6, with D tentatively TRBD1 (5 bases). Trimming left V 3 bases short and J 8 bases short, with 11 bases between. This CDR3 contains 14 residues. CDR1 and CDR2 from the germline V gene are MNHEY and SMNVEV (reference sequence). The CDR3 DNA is TGTGCCAGCAGTTTCGGGGGACCTTATTCACCCCTCCACTTT. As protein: CASSFGGPYSPLHF.

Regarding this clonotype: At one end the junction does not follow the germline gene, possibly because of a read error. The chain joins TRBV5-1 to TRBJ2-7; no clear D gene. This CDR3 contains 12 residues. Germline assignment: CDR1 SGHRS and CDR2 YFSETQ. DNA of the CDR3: TGCGCCAGCAGCCAAGACGGCTACGAGAAGTACTTC. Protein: CASSQDGYEKYF.